This passage covers 13 T cell receptor beta chains from one sample sequenced in a study of cytomegalovirus exposure and HLA in healthy donors. Amplification used 60 Vbeta primers and 13 Jbeta primers. Repertoires were generated with immunoSEQ multiplex PCR, while TCRdb's copy carries only in-frame clones and drops some. The sample lists about 130,000 clones, about four fifths occurring once. The sequenced material came from PBMCs. All receptors derive from a man aged 25-40 years in good health and CMV-seronegative.

This clone was picked up a small number of times. The V call is TRBV11-2, the J call TRBJ2-5; TRBD2 might be the D (5 bases). Germline V gene lookup returns CDR1 SGHAT and CDR2 FQNNGV. V shed 4 bases and J shed 4 bases, with 7 bases lying between them. This CDR3 is built from 12 residues. The CDR3 nucleotides read TGTGCCAGCAGCTCCGGAGGAGAGACCCAGTACTTC. It yields the protein CASSSGGETQYF. The full variable domain, completed using reference TRBV11-2 and TRBJ2-5, is EAGVAQSPRYKIIEKRQSVAFWCNPISGHATLYWYQQILGQGPKLLIQFQNNGVVDDSQLPKDRFSAERLKGVDSTLKIQPAKLEDSAVYLCASSSGGETQYFGPGTRLLVL.

The V gene is TRBV18, the J gene TRBJ1-1; the match to TRBD1 covers 8 bases. The CDR3 is 12 amino acids. Germline loops: CDR1 KGHSH, CDR2 LQKENI. Losses at the gene ends were 5 bases for V and 11 bases for J; bases not matched to a gene: 7. The CDR3 nucleotides are TGTGCCAGCTCAACCCTGGACAGGGAGGCTTTCTTT. Amino acid sequence: CASSTLDREAFF.

The chain has TRBV7-9 and TRBJ2-3, with TRBD2 matching 7 bases. The CDR3 is 15 amino acids. Germline loops: CDR1 SEHNR, CDR2 FQNEAQ (reference sequence). V lost 3 bases and J lost 1; bases outside the gene matches: 4. In DNA form, the CDR3 reads TGTGCCAGCAGCTTTAATGGGGGGGGCACAGATACGCAGTATTTT. It specifies CASSFNGGGTDTQYF.

The rearrangement links TRBV29-1 to TRBJ2-2; 7 bases line up with TRBD1. Germline V CDR1 and CDR2: SQVTM, ANQGSEA. J gave up 5 bases and V 5 bases, and 2 bases lay outside the gene matches. The CDR3 consists of 12 residues. In DNA, the CDR3 is TGCAGCGTTCGACAGGGAACCGGGGAGCTGTTTTTT. Its protein is CSVRQGTGELFF.

The rearrangement links TRBV7-2 to TRBJ2-1; no clear D. The CDR3 is made up of 14 amino acids. Germline V gene sequence: CDR1 SGHTA, CDR2 FQGNSA. V gave up 1 base and J gave up 2 bases, with 6 bases separating them. CDR3 sequence reads: CASSLDTAYNEQFF. CDR3 sequence (DNA): TGTGCCAGCAGCTTAGATACAGCCTACAATGAGCAGTTCTTC.

The chain employs TRBV4-1 and TRBJ2-7, with 11 bases identical to TRBD2. CDR3 length equals 15 residues. CDR1 MGHRA and CDR2 YSYEKL come from the germline V gene. The ends lost 2 bases at V and 3 bases at J; junction bases unmatched: 3. This CDR3 is CASSQLAGGIYEQYF. CDR3 bases: TGCGCCAGCAGCCAATTAGCGGGGGGGATCTACGAGCAGTACTTC.

This clone was detected only once. This chain uses TRBV28 with TRBJ1-4; tentative D call: TRBD1 (5 bases). CDR3 size: 15 residues. Germline lookup yields CDR1 MDHEN and CDR2 SYDVKM. With 3 bases removed from V and 8 bases from J, the gap between germline ends came to 16 bases. The CDR3 coding sequence is TGTGCCAGCAGTTTTGGGGGGACCATGCTGGAAAAACTGTTTTTT. It encodes CASSFGGTMLEKLFF. Supplemented by reference TRBV28 and TRBJ1-4, the full variable domain reads DVKVTQSSRYLVKRTGEKVFLECVQDMDHENMFWYRQDPGLGLRLIYFSYDVKMKEKGDIPEGYSVSREKKERFSLILESASTNQTSMYLCASSFGGTMLEKLFFGSGTQLSVL.

In the case of this clone: Its ends do not fully match the called genes, so a read error is possible. The genes are TRBV11-2 and TRBJ1-1, with 9 bases fitting TRBD1. The CDR3 runs 19 residues. Germline CDR1 SGHAT, CDR2 FQNNGV. The chain's CDR3 is CASSLFLGQGLGFGTEAFF. CDR3 sequence (DNA): TGTGCTAGCAGCTTATTCTTGGGACAGGGTCTCGGATTTGGCACTGAAGCTTTCTTT.

This clone was counted only a few times. The chain couples TRBV5-1 to TRBJ2-7; D not certain. The CDR3 runs to 12 residues. Deletions cut 0 bases from V and 6 bases from J, with 7 bases between. Germline V gene data show CDR1 as SGHRS and CDR2 as YFSETQ. The CDR3 bases are TGCGCCAGCAGCTTGGGACTTAGCGAGCAGTACTTC. Residues: CASSLGLSEQYF.

This rearrangement joins TRBV6-5 to TRBJ1-2; D is unresolved. The germline V gene encodes CDR1 MNHEY and CDR2 SVGAGI. The length of the CDR3 is 12 residues. V dropped 6 bases and J dropped 4 bases, with 9 bases sitting between them. Here the CDR3 reads CASRRLGYGYTF. Here the CDR3 DNA reads TGTGCCAGCAGGAGACTGGGCTATGGCTACACCTTC.

V and J are TRBV4-1 and TRBJ1-6; TRBD1 matches 7 bases. V lost 4 bases, J lost 9 bases, and 9 bases stayed unmatched. CDR1 and CDR2 (germline): MGHRA, YSYEKL. The CDR3 has 15 amino acids. The CDR3 here is CASSRGQAPPSPLHF. The CDR3 DNA sequence: TGCGCCAGCAGCCGAGGACAGGCTCCCCCTTCACCCCTCCACTTT.

The chain has TRBV6-5 and TRBJ2-1; 9 bases fit TRBD2. Germline V gene sequence: CDR1 MNHEY, CDR2 SVGAGI. The V and J ends lost 6 bases and 10 bases, in that order; junction bases with no gene match: 13. CDR3 size: 15 residues. The CDR3 nucleotides read TGTGCCAGCAGGTCCGGGACTAGCCTGAATAGGGAGCAGTTCTTC. Amino acid sequence: CASRSGTSLNREQFF.

The rearrangement joins TRBV7-2 to TRBJ2-7; D may be TRBD2 (6 bases). From germline, CDR1 is SGHTA and CDR2 FQGNSA. The CDR3 runs 14 residues. Deletions cut 7 bases from V and 4 bases from J, with 17 bases between. The CDR3 reads CASTVGGEVYEQYF. The CDR3 nucleotides read TGTGCCAGCACCGTTGGCGGGGAAGTGTACGAGCAGTACTTC. Together with reference TRBV7-2 and TRBJ2-7, the CDR3 gives the full variable domain: GAGVSQSPSNKVTEKGKDVELRCDPISGHTALYWYRQSLGQGLEFLIYFQGNSAPDKSGLPSDRFSAERTGGSVSTLTIQRTQQEDSAVYLCASTVGGEVYEQYFGPGTRLTVT.